This TCR beta chain was identified during a study of T cell responses to AZD1222 COVID-19 vaccine. Overall study findings and caveats: Close to half of all spike-specific TCRs reportedly target regions of the variants that are unmutated.

Clones were sequenced by immunoSEQ multiplex PCR, and TCRdb holds only the in-frame ones, with some missing. The sample consists of approximately 80,000 clones, 80% to 90% of them appearing once. Germline CDR1 is MNHEY and CDR2 is SMNVEV (reference sequence). The CDR3 runs to 14 residues. With 3 bases removed from V and 4 bases from J, the gap between germline ends came to 13 bases. With regard to this clone: What it binds is not known.

The TCR sequence derives from an adult in good health. The sample consisted of peripheral blood, taken on day 0 of AZD1222 vaccination. The chain couples TRBV27 to TRBJ2-7; D is perhaps TRBD1 (5 bases). The CDR3 region is CASSFRVLGYEQYF. The CDR3 DNA follows: TGTGCCAGCAGTTTCAGGGTCTTAGGGTACGAGCAGTACTTC.